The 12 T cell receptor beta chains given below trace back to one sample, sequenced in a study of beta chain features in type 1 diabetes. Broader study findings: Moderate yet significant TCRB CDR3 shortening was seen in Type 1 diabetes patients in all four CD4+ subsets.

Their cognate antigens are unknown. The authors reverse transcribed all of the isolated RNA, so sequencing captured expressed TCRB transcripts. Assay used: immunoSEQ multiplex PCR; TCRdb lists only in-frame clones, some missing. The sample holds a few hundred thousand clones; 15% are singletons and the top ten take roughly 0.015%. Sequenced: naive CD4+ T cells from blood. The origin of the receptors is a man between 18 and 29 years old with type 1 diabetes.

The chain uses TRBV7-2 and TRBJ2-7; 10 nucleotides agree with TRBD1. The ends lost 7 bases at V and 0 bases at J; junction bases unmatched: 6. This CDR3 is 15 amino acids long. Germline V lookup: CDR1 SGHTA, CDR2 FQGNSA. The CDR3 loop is CASTLGQGTSYEQYF. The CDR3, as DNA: TGTGCCAGCACCTTGGGACAGGGGACCTCCTACGAGCAGTACTTC.

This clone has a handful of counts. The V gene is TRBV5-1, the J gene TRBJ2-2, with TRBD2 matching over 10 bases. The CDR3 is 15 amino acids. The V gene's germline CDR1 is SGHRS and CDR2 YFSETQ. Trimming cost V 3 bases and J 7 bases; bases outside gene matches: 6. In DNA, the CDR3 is TGCGCCAGCAGCTCTAGCGGGAGTACGGGCGGGGAGCTGTTTTTT. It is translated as CASSSSGSTGGELFF. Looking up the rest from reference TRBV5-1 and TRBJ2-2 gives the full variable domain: KAGVTQTPRYLIKTRGQQVTLSCSPISGHRSVSWYQQTPGQGLQFLFEYFSETQRNKGNFPGRFSGRQFSNSRSEMNVSTLELGDSALYLCASSSSGSTGGELFFGEGSRLTVL.

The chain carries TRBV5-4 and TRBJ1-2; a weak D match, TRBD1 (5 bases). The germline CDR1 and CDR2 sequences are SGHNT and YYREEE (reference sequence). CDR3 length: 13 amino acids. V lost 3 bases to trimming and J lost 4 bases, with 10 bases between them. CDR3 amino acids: CASSSRVAYGYTF. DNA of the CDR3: TGTGCCAGCAGCTCCAGGGTCGCCTATGGCTACACCTTC.

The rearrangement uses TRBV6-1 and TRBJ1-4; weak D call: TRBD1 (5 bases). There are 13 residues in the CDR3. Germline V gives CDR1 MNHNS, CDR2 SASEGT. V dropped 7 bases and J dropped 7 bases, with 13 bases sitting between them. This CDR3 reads CASKEAQGEKLFF. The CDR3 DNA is TGTGCCAGCAAAGAGGCGCAGGGTGAAAAACTGTTTTTT.

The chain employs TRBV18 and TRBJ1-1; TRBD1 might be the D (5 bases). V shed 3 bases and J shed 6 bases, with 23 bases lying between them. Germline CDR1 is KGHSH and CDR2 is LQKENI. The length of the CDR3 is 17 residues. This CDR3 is CASSPSEAGQGDAEAFF. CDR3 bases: TGTGCCAGCTCACCGTCCGAGGCAGGGCAAGGAGACGCTGAAGCTTTCTTT.

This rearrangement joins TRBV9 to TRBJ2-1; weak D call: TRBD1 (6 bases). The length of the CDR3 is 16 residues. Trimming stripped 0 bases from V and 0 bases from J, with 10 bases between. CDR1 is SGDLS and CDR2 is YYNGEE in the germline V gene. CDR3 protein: CASSVGGHSSYNEQFF. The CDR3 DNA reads TGTGCCAGCAGCGTAGGGGGACATAGCTCCTACAATGAGCAGTTCTTC.

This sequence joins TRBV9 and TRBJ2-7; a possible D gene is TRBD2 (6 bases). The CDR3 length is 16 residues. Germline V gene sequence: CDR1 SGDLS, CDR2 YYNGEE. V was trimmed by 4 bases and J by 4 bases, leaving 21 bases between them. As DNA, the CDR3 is TGTGCCAGCAGCCCCACAGCTAGCGCCGTACGGTACGAGCAGTACTTC. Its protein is CASSPTASAVRYEQYF.

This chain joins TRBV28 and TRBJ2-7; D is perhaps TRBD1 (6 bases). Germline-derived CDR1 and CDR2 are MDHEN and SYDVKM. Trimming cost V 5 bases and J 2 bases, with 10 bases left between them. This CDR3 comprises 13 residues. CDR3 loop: CASSPPGAYEQYF. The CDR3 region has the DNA TGTGCCAGCAGTCCTCCAGGGGCCTACGAGCAGTACTTC.

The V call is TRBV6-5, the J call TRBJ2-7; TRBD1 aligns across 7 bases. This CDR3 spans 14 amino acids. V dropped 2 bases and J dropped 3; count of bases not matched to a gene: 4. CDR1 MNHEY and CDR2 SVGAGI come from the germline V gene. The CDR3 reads CASSYGAGGYEQYF. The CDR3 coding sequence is TGTGCCAGCAGTTACGGGGCAGGGGGCTACGAGCAGTACTTC.

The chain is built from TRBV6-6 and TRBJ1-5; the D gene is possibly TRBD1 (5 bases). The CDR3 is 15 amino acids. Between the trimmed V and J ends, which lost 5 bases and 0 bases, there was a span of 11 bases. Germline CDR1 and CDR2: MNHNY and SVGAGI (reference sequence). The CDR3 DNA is TGTGCCAGCAGTACACGACAGAATAGCAATCAGCCCCAGCATTTT. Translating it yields CASSTRQNSNQPQHF.

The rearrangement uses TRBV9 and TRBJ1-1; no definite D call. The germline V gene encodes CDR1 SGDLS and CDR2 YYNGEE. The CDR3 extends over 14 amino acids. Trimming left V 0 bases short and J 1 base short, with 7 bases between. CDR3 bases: TGTGCCAGCAGCGTAGGTGACTGGAACACTGAAGCTTTCTTT. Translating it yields CASSVGDWNTEAFF.

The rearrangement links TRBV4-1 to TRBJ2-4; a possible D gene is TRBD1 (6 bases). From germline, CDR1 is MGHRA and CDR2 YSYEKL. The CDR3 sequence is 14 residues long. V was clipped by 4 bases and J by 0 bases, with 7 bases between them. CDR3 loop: CASSPQGAKNIQYF. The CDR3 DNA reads TGCGCCAGCAGCCCACAGGGAGCCAAAAACATTCAGTACTTC.